The 28 T cell receptor beta chains given below trace back to one sample, sequenced in a study of blood T cells in healthy people across ages. A second roughly 7 to 12 cycle PCR used barcoded and J-beta primers. TCRdb recomputed calls from the 5' RACE reads with MiXCR, one row per CDR3 protein. The top ten clones hold approximately 0.79% of a sample with fewer than 1,200,000 distinct CDR3 sequences, under 30% of them seen once. The same sample was also studied in work on T cells of mothers and their children.

Sequences were obtained from blood. Receptor source: a girl aged 2 to 10 in good health.

This chain connects TRBV11-2 to TRBJ2-1, with D unclear. V shed 1 base and J shed 9 bases, with 10 bases lying between them. CDR3 length: 13 amino acids. Germline V lookup: CDR1 SGHAT, CDR2 FQNNGV. The CDR3 DNA follows: TGTGCCAGCAGCTTAGGCCCTATGGGTGAGCAGTTCTTC. Its translation is CASSLGPMGEQFF. The whole variable domain, filled in from reference TRBV11-2 and TRBJ2-1, reads EAGVAQSPRYKIIEKRQSVAFWCNPISGHATLYWYQQILGQGPKLLIQFQNNGVVDDSQLPKDRFSAERLKGVDSTLKIQPAKLEDSAVYLCASSLGPMGEQFFGPGTRLTVL.

The DNA for the CDR3 is TGTGCTAGTCGATTAACAGGGAAGGCTGAAAAACTGTTTTTT. Amino acid sequence: CASRLTGKAEKLFF. The chain employs TRBV12-5 and TRBJ1-4, with D possibly TRBD1 on 6 matching bases. The CDR3 runs 14 residues. Trimming removed 8 bases at V and 7 bases at J, with 17 bases between. Germline lookup yields CDR1 LGHNT and CDR2 FRNRAP.

The CDR3 DNA reads as TGTGCCAGCAGATTAGCCCGGATAGGCGGGGAGCTGTTTTTT. It translates to CASRLARIGGELFF. This chain uses TRBV2 with TRBJ2-2, with D unresolved. With 6 bases removed from V and 7 bases from J, the gap between germline ends came to 15 bases. This CDR3 has 14 amino acids. Germline loops: CDR1 SNHLY, CDR2 FYNNEI.

In this sample, this clonotype turned up a few times. This chain uses TRBV24-1 with TRBJ2-1; 7 bases are shared with TRBD1. The V and J ends lost 5 bases and 5 bases, in that order; junction bases with no gene match: 5. This CDR3 has 14 residues. Germline V gives CDR1 KGHDR, CDR2 SFDVKD. The CDR3 nucleotides are TGTGCCACCAGTGCTCTAGACAGGGACAATGAGCAGTTCTTC. It codes for CATSALDRDNEQFF.

V usage is TRBV6-5 and J usage is TRBJ2-5; 9 bases align to TRBD1. The length of the CDR3 is 16 residues. Germline CDR1 is MNHEY and CDR2 is SVGAGI. The junction had 11 bases not matched to a gene; V was cut back by 2 bases and J by 7 bases. The CDR3 bases are TGTGCCAGCAGTTACGAACCGGGACAGGGCCCCGCGACCCAGTACTTC. Protein product: CASSYEPGQGPATQYF.

J is TRBJ2-4 and V is TRBV5-6; TRBD1 might be the D (6 bases). Germline V gene lookup returns CDR1 SGHDT and CDR2 YYEEEE. The CDR3 totals 16 residues. V was clipped by 4 bases and J by 1 base, with 15 bases between them. The CDR3 coding sequence is TGTGCCAGCAGCCAAACAGGGTTGAGGGCCAAAAACATTCAGTACTTC. It encodes CASSQTGLRAKNIQYF.

The CDR3 DNA sequence: TGTGCCAGCAGGCACCAGAACACTGAAGCTTTCTTT. As protein: CASRHQNTEAFF. The J gene is TRBJ1-1, the V gene TRBV6-6; D gene unclear. This CDR3 comprises 12 residues. Germline CDR1 MNHNY, CDR2 SVGAGI (reference sequence). V shed 6 bases and J shed 1 base, with 6 bases lying between them.

The chain joins TRBV20-1 to TRBJ1-6; weak D call: TRBD1 (5 bases). The ends were cut back, 6 bases at V and 6 bases at J, with 12 bases in the middle. Per the germline V gene, CDR1 is DFQATT and CDR2 is SNEGSKA (reference sequence). The CDR3 has 13 amino acids. CDR3 loop: CSALDGGNSPLHF. The CDR3 DNA follows: TGCAGTGCACTGGACGGGGGTAATTCACCCCTCCACTTT.

J is TRBJ2-3 and V is TRBV7-2; maybe TRBD2 (6 bases). From germline, CDR1 is SGHTA and CDR2 FQGNSA. Trimming left V 5 bases short and J 0 bases short, with 12 bases between. The CDR3 spans 15 residues. CDR3 bases: TGTGCCAGCAGCCATACGGGAGCTAGCACAGATACGCAGTATTTT. Translating gives CASSHTGASTDTQYF.

The chain uses TRBV7-9 and TRBJ2-5; a weak D match, TRBD1 (5 bases). Germline CDR1 and CDR2: SEHNR and FQNEAQ (reference sequence). The ends were cut back, 8 bases at V and 5 bases at J, with 15 bases in the middle. The CDR3 has 13 residues. CDR3 protein: CASLRRGGETQYF. The DNA for the CDR3 is TGTGCCAGCTTGAGAAGGGGTGGGGAGACCCAGTACTTC.

This chain joins TRBV4-1 and TRBJ2-1; 11 nucleotides line up with TRBD1. The CDR3 has 14 amino acids. After removal of 0 bases from V and 13 bases from J, the junction contained 5 bases not matched to a gene. Germline V gives CDR1 MGHRA, CDR2 YSYEKL. This chain's CDR3 is CASSQERTGGYQFF. CDR3 DNA: TGCGCCAGCAGCCAAGAGAGGACAGGGGGCTATCAGTTCTTC.

In this sample, this clonotype turned up many times. V and J are TRBV9 and TRBJ1-1, with 10 bases identical to TRBD1. The V and J ends lost 4 bases and 5 bases, in that order; junction bases with no gene match: 5. CDR1 and CDR2 (germline): SGDLS, YYNGEE. The CDR3 sequence is 14 residues long. The CDR3 DNA is TGTGCCAGCAGCCCGTGGACAGGGGGGACTGAAGCTTTCTTT. It encodes CASSPWTGGTEAFF.

The chain has TRBV15 and TRBJ2-2; D gene uncertain. This CDR3 region has 16 residues. The ends were cut back, 0 bases at V and 2 bases at J, with 10 bases in the middle. Germline V CDR1 and CDR2: LNHNV, YYDKDF (reference sequence). The CDR3: CATSRESTINTGELFF. The CDR3 DNA reads TGTGCCACCAGCAGAGAGTCGACAATTAACACCGGGGAGCTGTTTTTT. The whole variable domain, remainder taken from reference TRBV15 and TRBJ2-2, is DAMVIQNPRYQVTQFGKPVTLSCSQTLNHNVMYWYQQKSSQAPKLLFHYYDKDFNNEADTPDNFQSRRPNTSFCFLDIRSPGLGDTAMYLCATSRESTINTGELFFGEGSRLTVL.

This clonotype appeared a few times. V and J are TRBV11-3 and TRBJ2-5; D not resolved. The J call may not be correct, given that the DNA end is closer to TRBJ2-7. Germline assignment: CDR1 SGHNT and CDR2 YENEEA. This CDR3 region has 13 residues. The CDR3 region is CASSKSGAHEQYF. The CDR3 DNA reads as TGTGCCAGCAGCAAGTCAGGCGCCCACGAGCAGTACTTC.

Comments on this clonotype: The junction departs from germline at one end; a sequencing error may be responsible. This sequence joins TRBV7-2 and TRBJ2-5, with D perhaps TRBD1 (5 bases). This CDR3 is 14 amino acids long. Per germline, CDR1 SGHTA and CDR2 FQGNSA. DNA of the CDR3: TGTGCCAGCAGATTGACAGCTACACAAGAGACCCAGCACTTC. Amino acid sequence: CASRLTATQETQHF.

As for this clonotype: A read error may produce the germline difference seen at one junction end. The V gene is TRBV4-1, the J gene TRBJ2-2, with TRBD1 as a possible D gene (6 bases). The length of the CDR3 is 13 residues. Germline assignment: CDR1 MGHRA and CDR2 YSYEKL. CDR3 sequence (DNA): TGCGCCAGTAGCCCAGGGGTAGTAGGGGAGCTGTTTTTT. Residues: CASSPGVVGELFF.

The chain combines TRBV25-1 with TRBJ2-3, with 7 bases lining up with TRBD1. Trimming cost V 3 bases and J 6 bases; bases outside gene matches: 6. Looked up from germline, CDR1 is MGHDK and CDR2 is SYGVNS. CDR3 size: 14 residues. In DNA form, the CDR3 reads TGTGCCAGCAGTGACAGGACAGGTTATGATACGCAGTATTTT. As protein: CASSDRTGYDTQYF. Supplemented by reference TRBV25-1 and TRBJ2-3, the full variable domain reads EADIYQTPRYLVIGTGKKITLECSQTMGHDKMYWYQQDPGMELHLIHYSYGVNSTEKGDLSSESTVSRIRTEHFPLTLESARPSHTSQYLCASSDRTGYDTQYFGPGTRLTVL.

This clonotype has only one observation. One end of the junction does not line up with germline, which may come from a read error. This chain uses TRBV7-9 with TRBJ2-6; 7 positions agree with TRBD1. CDR1 is SEHNR, CDR2 FQNEAQ, per germline (reference sequence). This CDR3 spans 18 amino acids. CDR3 nucleotides: TGTGCCAGCACCTCGGGGACAGCCTTAGGGGCTGGGGCCAGCGTCCTGACTTTC. As protein: CASTSGTALGAGASVLTF.

There are a few counts of this clonotype. V is TRBV20-1 and J is TRBJ2-3; D gene uncertain. From germline, CDR1 is DFQATT and CDR2 SNEGSKA (reference sequence). The CDR3 loop spans 15 amino acids. The V end was cut by 0 bases, the J end by 1 base, with 11 bases between. The CDR3 coding sequence is TGCAGTGCTAGAGAGATAGGCGACGGCACAGATACGCAGTATTTT. Its protein product is CSAREIGDGTDTQYF.

This chain joins TRBV5-1 and TRBJ1-1; TRBD1 matches at 8 bases. The CDR3 totals 14 residues. Looked up from germline, CDR1 is SGHRS and CDR2 is YFSETQ. Trimming at V came to 0 bases and at J to 7 bases, leaving 5 bases not matched to a gene. CDR3 coding DNA: TGCGCCAGCAGCTTGGGGACAGGGAGTGATGAAGCTTTCTTT. Amino acids: CASSLGTGSDEAFF.

The V gene is TRBV4-2, the J gene TRBJ2-4, with a possible D match to TRBD2 (5 bases). This CDR3 has 15 residues. The V end was cut by 0 bases, the J end by 3 bases, with 9 bases between. Germline CDR1 and CDR2: LGHNA and YNFKEQ. This CDR3 reads CASSQEPADKNIQYF. In DNA form, the CDR3 reads TGTGCCAGCAGCCAAGAACCAGCGGACAAAAACATTCAGTACTTC.

A remark on this clonotype: A much larger clone differs by one base, so this may be a read error. The V call is TRBV29-1, the J call TRBJ2-6; D is ambiguous. CDR1 SQVTM and CDR2 ANQGSEA come from the germline V gene. This CDR3 comprises 13 residues. Trimming took off 4 bases at V and 2 bases at J, with 6 bases between the two ends. The CDR3 DNA sequence: TGCAGCGTTGGGGCAACTGGGGCCAACGTCCTGACTTTC. Translating it yields CSVGATGANVLTF.

The chain carries TRBV14 and TRBJ1-1, with no clear D. The CDR3 runs to 15 residues. The germline CDR1 and CDR2 sequences are SGHDN and FVKESK. V was clipped by 0 bases and J by 7 bases, with 15 bases between them. The CDR3: CASSQDSIGYSEAFF. The CDR3 DNA sequence: TGTGCCAGCAGCCAAGATTCGATAGGGTACAGTGAAGCTTTCTTT.

In its sample, this clonotype was seen a few times. The rearrangement uses TRBV7-9 and TRBJ1-4; TRBD1 might be the D (6 bases). V lost 10 bases to trimming and J lost 6 bases, with 21 bases between them. This CDR3 has 15 amino acids. Germline values: CDR1 SEHNR, CDR2 FQNEAQ (reference sequence). The CDR3 DNA is TGTGCCACCGCCATCGGGGGCGAAGACTATGAAAAACTGTTTTTT. Protein product: CATAIGGEDYEKLFF.

The chain uses TRBV20-1 and TRBJ2-5; 8 bases align to TRBD2. The DNA matches TRBJ2-1 better at its end, which makes the J call doubtful. There are 13 residues in the CDR3. Germline assignment: CDR1 DFQATT and CDR2 SNEGSKA (reference sequence). CDR3 sequence reads: CSAAGSGSNEQFF. CDR3 nucleotides: TGCAGTGCTGCTGGAAGCGGGAGTAATGAGCAGTTCTTC.

As regards this clonotype: Compared with germline, one end of the junction differs, possibly owing to a read error. The chain joins TRBV4-2 to TRBJ1-1; D not certain. CDR1 LGHNA and CDR2 YNFKEQ come from the germline V gene. The CDR3 length is 15 residues. CDR3 amino acids: CAISQSGVSDTEAFF. The CDR3 DNA is TGTGCCATCAGCCAAAGTGGAGTTAGTGACACTGAAGCTTTCTTT.

This clonotype occurred a few times. This sequence joins TRBV7-3 and TRBJ2-7; 7 nucleotides align to TRBD1. V gave up 5 bases and J gave up 5 bases; unmatched junction bases: 9. Germline CDR1 is SGHTA and CDR2 is FQGTGA. The CDR3 is 14 amino acids. The CDR3 DNA reads as TGTGCCAGCAGCATCACCTACAGGGGTGACGAGCAGTACTTC. This gives the protein CASSITYRGDEQYF. The whole variable domain, remainder taken from reference TRBV7-3 and TRBJ2-7, is GAGVSQTPSNKVTEKGKYVELRCDPISGHTALYWYRQSLGQGPEFLIYFQGTGAADDSGLPNDRFFAVRPEGSVSTLKIQRTERGDSAVYLCASSITYRGDEQYFGPGTRLTVT.

In this sample, this clonotype turned up a few times. This chain connects TRBV4-1 to TRBJ2-5; TRBD1 agrees at 10 bases. V dropped 4 bases and J dropped 5; count of bases not matched to a gene: 4. The V gene's germline CDR1 is MGHRA and CDR2 YSYEKL. The CDR3 totals 14 residues. The CDR3 region is CASSRVGQGETQYF. The CDR3, as DNA: TGCGCCAGCAGCCGCGTGGGACAGGGGGAGACCCAGTACTTC.